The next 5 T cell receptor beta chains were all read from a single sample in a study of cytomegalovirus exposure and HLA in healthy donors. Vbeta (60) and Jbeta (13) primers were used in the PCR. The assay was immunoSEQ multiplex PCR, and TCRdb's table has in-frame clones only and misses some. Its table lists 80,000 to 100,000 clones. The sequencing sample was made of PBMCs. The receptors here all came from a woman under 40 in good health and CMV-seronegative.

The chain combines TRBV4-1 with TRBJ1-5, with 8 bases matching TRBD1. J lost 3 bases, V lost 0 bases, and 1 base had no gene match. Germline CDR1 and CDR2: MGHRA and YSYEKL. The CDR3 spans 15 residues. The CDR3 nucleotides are TGCGCCAGCAGCCAAGAGGGACAGGCCAATCAGCCCCAGCATTTT. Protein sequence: CASSQEGQANQPQHF.

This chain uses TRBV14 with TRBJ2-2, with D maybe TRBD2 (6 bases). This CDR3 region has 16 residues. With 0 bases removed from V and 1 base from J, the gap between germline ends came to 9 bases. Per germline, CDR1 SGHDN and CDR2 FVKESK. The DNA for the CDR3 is TGTGCCAGCAGCCAAGATCTGGGACTGAACACCGGGGAGCTGTTTTTT. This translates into CASSQDLGLNTGELFF. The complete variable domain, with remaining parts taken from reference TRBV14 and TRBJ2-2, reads EAGVTQFPSHSVIEKGQTVTLRCDPISGHDNLYWYRRVMGKEIKFLLHFVKESKQDESGMPNNRFLAERTGGTYSTLKVQPAELEDSGVYFCASSQDLGLNTGELFFGEGSRLTVL.

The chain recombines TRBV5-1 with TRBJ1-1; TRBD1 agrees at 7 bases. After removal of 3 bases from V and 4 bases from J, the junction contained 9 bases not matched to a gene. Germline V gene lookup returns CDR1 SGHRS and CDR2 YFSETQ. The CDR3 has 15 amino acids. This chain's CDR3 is CASSSTGVLATEAFF. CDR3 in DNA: TGCGCCAGCAGCTCTACAGGGGTCCTCGCCACTGAAGCTTTCTTT.

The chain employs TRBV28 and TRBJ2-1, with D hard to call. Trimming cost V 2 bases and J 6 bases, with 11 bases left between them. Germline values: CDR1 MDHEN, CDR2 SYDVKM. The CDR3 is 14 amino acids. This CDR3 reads CASSLGRWSNEQFF. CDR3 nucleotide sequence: TGTGCCAGCAGTTTAGGTAGGTGGAGCAATGAGCAGTTCTTC.

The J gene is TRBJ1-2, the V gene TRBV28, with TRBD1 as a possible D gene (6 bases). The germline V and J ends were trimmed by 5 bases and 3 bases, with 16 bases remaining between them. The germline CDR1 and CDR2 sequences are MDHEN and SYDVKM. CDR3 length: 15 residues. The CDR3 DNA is TGTGCCAGCAGTCAGGGGCAGGCCATAGACTATGGCTACACCTTC. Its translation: CASSQGQAIDYGYTF.